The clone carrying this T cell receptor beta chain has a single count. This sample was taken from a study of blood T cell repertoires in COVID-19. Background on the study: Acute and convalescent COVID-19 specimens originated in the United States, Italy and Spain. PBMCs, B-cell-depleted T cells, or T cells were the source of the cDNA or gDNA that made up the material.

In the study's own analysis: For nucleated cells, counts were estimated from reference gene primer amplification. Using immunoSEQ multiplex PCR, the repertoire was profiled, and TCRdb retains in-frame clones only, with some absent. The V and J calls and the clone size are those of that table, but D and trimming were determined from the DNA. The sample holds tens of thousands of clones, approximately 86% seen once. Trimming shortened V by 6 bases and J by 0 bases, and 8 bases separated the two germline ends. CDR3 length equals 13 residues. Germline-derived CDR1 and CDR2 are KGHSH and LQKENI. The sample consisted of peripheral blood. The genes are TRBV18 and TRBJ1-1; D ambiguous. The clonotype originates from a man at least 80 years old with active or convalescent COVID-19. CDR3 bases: TGTGCCAGCTCTCCGCAGGTGAACACTGAAGCTTTCTTT. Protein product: CASSPQVNTEAFF.